This T cell receptor beta chain was sequenced in a study of cytomegalovirus exposure and HLA in healthy donors. Worth noting for this clone: Its matching antigen is unknown.

Vbeta (60) and Jbeta (13) primers were used in the PCR. The table came from immunoSEQ multiplex PCR; TCRdb's copy has only in-frame clones and leaves some out. The sample lists about 170,000 clones; about 88% were seen once. Germline CDR1 and CDR2: SGHTA and FQGNSA. The ends were cut back, 3 bases at V and 12 bases at J, with 12 bases in the middle. This CDR3 spans 13 amino acids. General study findings and limits: Most TCR sequences proved rare, with some public TCRs found in many donors. V- and J-gene trimming of TCR beta was linked (in a later analysis) to a missense DCLRE1C variant.

This sequence originates from a man aged 25-40 years in good health and CMV-seropositive. Sequencing used PBMCs. This chain connects TRBV7-2 to TRBJ2-6; D is undetermined. CDR3 DNA sequence: TGTGCCAGCAGCTTTGTACGAGGAGTCGTCCTGACTTTC. It translates to CASSFVRGVVLTF.